This TCR beta chain was identified in a study of cytomegalovirus exposure and HLA in healthy donors. The primer mix had 60 Vbeta and 13 Jbeta primers. In the authors' workflow: The count from a later analysis was 65 million to 90 million unique TCR beta chains, some 10 million of them shared. TCRdb's copy holds only in-frame clones and misses some; the assay was immunoSEQ multiplex PCR. V and J calls and clone size are given by that table; D and trimming were obtained from the DNA. The table records 170,000 or so clones, about four fifths of them present only once. Germline V lookup: CDR1 MGHRA, CDR2 YSYEKL. This CDR3 comprises 16 residues. V dropped 2 bases and J dropped 7; count of bases not matched to a gene: 8.

Material: PBMCs. This chain joins TRBV4-1 and TRBJ1-2; TRBD1 aligns across 12 bases. The sequence derives from a man under 40 in good health and CMV-seropositive. The CDR3 sequence: CASSQSGTGGAGGYTF. The CDR3 coding sequence is TGCGCCAGCAGCCAATCCGGGACAGGGGGCGCGGGTGGCTACACCTTC.